This T cell receptor (beta chain) was captured in a study of T cell repertoires in aging, cancer and after chemotherapy (dated by TCRdb to 2018 to 2020). Looking at the study overall: Donors spanned six age groups from 30 or younger to 70 or older, with at least three individuals per group. The study profiled peripheral blood TCR beta repertoires from healthy donors and cancer patients to examine immunoaging and T cell reconstitution after chemotherapy. The full dataset contained 7 million to 9.5 million TCR reads. The cohort comprised 200 to 250 cancer patients, more than 90 with hematological and roughly 120 with solid cancers, plus 95 healthy donors as a reference group. Control TCR repertoires from healthy donors were recorded across several months to years, and re-sampling revealed clear clonal overlap.

This clonotype was seen a handful of times. Its target antigen remains unknown. Base qualities are missing; no much larger clone stands one base away. Rearranged TRB sequences spanning V, D and J segments were amplified by multiplex touch-down PCR using a mixed TRB-A/B primer pool. Illumina adapters and sample indices were added to the amplicons in two consecutive PCR reactions performed with Phusion HS II polymerase. The amplicons were purified from gel with the NucleoSpin Gel and PCR Clean-up kit and then assessed with Qubit and an Agilent 2100 Bioanalyzer. Libraries were sequenced on an Illumina MiSeq using 600-cycle, single-indexed, paired-end runs. The study's own analysis went as follows. TRB sequences were processed with MiXCR versions 2.12 and 3.0.5. A clone was defined as each unique CDR3 nucleotide sequence, and only productive sequences supported by at least two reads were kept. The repertoire metrics were Shannon diversity, evenness, clonality (calculated as one minus evenness), and diversity profiles parameterized by alpha from 0 to 5. The IGoR algorithm was used to compute generation probabilities of clones in paired pre- and post-chemotherapy samples. TCRdb reprocessed the public reads (quality trimming at Q25 with fastp, clone calling with MiXCR) and kept in-frame beta chains. Here each entry gathers all rows of one CDR3 protein and keeps the most common genes and DNA. The V and J calls here are based on TCRdb, not the publication. This sample holds fewer than 9,000 distinct CDR3 sequences; 32% were observed only once. Clones ranked in the top ten supply over 8.5% of the sample.

TCR beta rearrangements were amplified from genomic DNA extracted from peripheral blood rather than from sorted cells or RNA. Study-wide conclusions, independent of this receptor: Untreated patients with hematological or solid cancers showed significantly lower blood TCR diversity and higher clonality than age-matched healthy donors. In both cancer cohorts, median generation probability rose over the chemotherapy interval, which suggests that the repertoire was reconstituted through rebound thymic output. Declining TCR diversity with age in healthy donors was mainly explained by loss of richness; in cancer patients, loss of evenness also contributed. It was noted by the authors that conclusions about immunological memory after chemotherapy cannot be drawn from the repertoire data.

This TCR derives from a human donor in good health. The source material was blood.

The CDR3 protein sequence reads: CASSLRGSGYSNQPQHF. The nucleotide sequence is TGTGCCAGCAGCTTGAGAGGGTCCGGCTATAGCAATCAGCCCCAGCATTTT. This chain joins TRBV5-4 to TRBJ1-5, with no reliable assignment of the D segment. Inclusive of the bounding cysteine and phenylalanine, the CDR3 is 17 residues long. CDR3 DNA only is kept here, 51 bases in frame from base 1. CDR1 and CDR2 were assigned from the germline V gene (reference sequence) as SGHNT and YYREEE. The V and J ends are trimmed by 1 base and 0 bases, leaving 14 bases between them.